This T cell receptor beta chain appears in the sequencing data of a study of T-cell memory formation after mild COVID-19. Study observations and caveats: Those CD4+ clones that contracted were mainly in CM and EM (CD8+ ones in EMRA). In second-wave clones peaking day 37, SARS-CoV-2 specificity remained unconfirmed. CD4+ bias marked clones expanding day 15 to 37, unlike balanced contracting clones.

Worth noting for this clonotype: Its antigen is undetermined.

V was pared by 5 bases and J by 6 bases, with 8 bases of the junction left unmatched. There are 15 residues in the CDR3. CDR1 is DFQATT and CDR2 is SNEGSKA in the germline V gene (reference sequence). Constant-segment primers served in 5'RACE that generated TCR alpha and TCR beta cDNA libraries bearing sample barcodes and UMIs. TCRdb redid the calling of the 5' RACE reads with MiXCR, one entry per CDR3 protein. In the table there are some 54,000 distinct CDR3 sequences, 9% to 9.5% of which are singletons. This clonotype was obtained from a man aged 18 to 29 who had mild COVID-19 (a few samples of this study predate the infection). Cell type and time point are not known. The rearrangement links TRBV20-1 to TRBJ2-1, with 12 bases matching TRBD2. Sequencing used PBMCs or a T cell subset sorted from them (not recorded which). CDR3 nucleotide sequence: TGCAGTGCTGCTAGCGGGGGGGAAGTTCGCAATGAGCAGTTCTTC. Translation: CSAASGGEVRNEQFF.